This record concerns one T cell receptor beta chain sequence. What it recognizes is unknown. These data belong to a study of vaccination and CD4 T cells after COVID-19. Study-level background: Stimulation of cells relied on overlapping spike peptides derived from SARS-CoV-2, HCoV-NL63, HCoV-OC43 and HCoV-229E.

Noted treatment: approximately nine-day PBMC culture with coronavirus spike peptide pools or control peptides (ViraFEST assay). T cells were expanded with peptide pools, and expanded clonotypes were identified by TCR sequencing. Whole-study findings and limits: A median 86.3% of convalescent patients' SARS-CoV-2-reactive clones emerged only after vaccination.

Cultured CD4+ T cell DNA was sequenced using the Oncomine TCR Beta short-read assay. Someone extracted genomic DNA from cultured CD4+ T cells. TCRdb re-called the PCR reads through MiXCR, storing one row per CDR3 protein. The sample has fewer than 20,000 distinct CDR3 sequences; 40% to 55% are singletons. Sequencing was carried out using CD4+ T cells from blood, cultured in vitro. The TCR originated in a human donor who had recovered from COVID-19.

CDR3 residues: CASSSRGRDEAFF. The CDR3 coding sequence is TGTGCCAGCAGTTCCAGGGGGCGGGATGAAGCTTTCTTT. V usage is TRBV6-5 and J usage is TRBJ1-1; 8 nucleotides line up with TRBD1. V was pared by 4 bases and J by 7 bases, with 5 bases of the junction left unmatched. CDR3 size: 13 residues. Per the germline V gene, CDR1 is MNHEY and CDR2 is SVGAGI.